The 9 T cell receptor beta chains presented below share a single source sample, sequenced in a study of shared clonotypes between healthy human individuals (dated by TCRdb to the early 2020s). To prepare the library, the immunoSEQ multiplex PCR assay was applied. Held by TCRdb, this immuneACCESS table contains in-frame sequences only and omits some clones. Under half of the omission traces to an unresolved V gene where checked; the cause of the rest is unknown. This sample comprises 550,000 to 600,000 clones, roughly 98% of them detected only once. The ten largest make up 0.3% of the sample. CD8 naive samples were CD45RO-negative cells positively selected for CCR7, giving a CD45RA+CCR7+ population that excluded TemRA cells. Specimen: naive CD8+ T cells sorted from blood. The sample's cell subset or site, from its label and the paper: CD45RA+CCR7+. The receptors were sampled from a man younger than 45 in good health.

The CDR3 loop reads CATADLQGDEQFF. The CDR3, as DNA: TGTGCCACCGCGGACCTACAGGGAGATGAGCAGTTCTTC. V gene TRBV19 combines with J gene TRBJ2-1; TRBD1 is a possible D gene (6 bases). Trimming took off 10 bases at V and 8 bases at J, with 18 bases between the two ends. The CDR3 runs to 13 residues. CDR1 is LNHDA, CDR2 SQIVND, per germline (reference sequence).

The V call is TRBV5-1, the J call TRBJ2-1; D is ambiguous. This CDR3 contains 11 residues. In germline, CDR1 is SGHRS, CDR2 YFSETQ. Trimming cost V 1 base and J 6 bases, with 2 bases left between them. CDR3 bases: TGCGCCAGCAGCTTGCTCAATGAGCAGTTCTTC. Its protein is CASSLLNEQFF.

This clone was recorded only once. V and J are TRBV7-9 and TRBJ2-7, with D unresolved. The ends were cut back, 5 bases at V and 5 bases at J, with 10 bases in the middle. The CDR3 sequence is 12 residues long. The germline gives CDR1 SEHNR, CDR2 FQNEAQ (reference sequence). The CDR3 is CASSPLQDEQYF. As DNA, the CDR3 is TGTGCCAGCAGCCCACTCCAGGACGAGCAGTACTTC.

The rearrangement uses TRBV6-5 and TRBJ2-1; maybe TRBD2 (5 bases). V shed 9 bases and J shed 5 bases, with 14 bases lying between them. The CDR3 extends over 13 amino acids. Germline V CDR1 and CDR2: MNHEY, SVGAGI. CDR3 loop: CASLRAPNNEQFF. The CDR3 DNA sequence: TGTGCCAGTCTGAGGGCACCAAACAATGAGCAGTTCTTC.

The V and J genes are TRBV6-1 and TRBJ1-5, with a possible D match to TRBD1 (5 bases). The CDR3 length is 15 residues. Per germline, CDR1 MNHNS and CDR2 SASEGT. The V end was cut by 7 bases, the J end by 6 bases, with 19 bases between. The CDR3 nucleotides read TGTGCCAGCACCTGGTTCAGGGAAGGAGGTCAGCCCCAGCATTTT. It codes for CASTWFREGGQPQHF.

This chain joins TRBV2 and TRBJ2-7, with 8 bases fitting TRBD2. Germline V gene data show CDR1 as SNHLY and CDR2 as FYNNEI. CDR3 length: 14 residues. The ends lost 6 bases at V and 0 bases at J; junction bases unmatched: 4. CDR3 DNA sequence: TGTGCCAGCAGCCCGGGGGGGAACTCCTACGAGCAGTACTTC. It translates to CASSPGGNSYEQYF.

CDR3 in DNA: TGTGCCAGCAGCTTGGGGGGTTTAACAGGGAGTAATGAAAAACTGTTTTTT. It codes for CASSLGGLTGSNEKLFF. The J gene is TRBJ1-4, the V gene TRBV5-4; D is possibly TRBD1 (6 bases). The V end was cut by 0 bases, the J end by 4 bases, with 16 bases between. The CDR3 consists of 17 residues. Germline CDR1 SGHNT, CDR2 YYREEE (reference sequence).

This sequence joins TRBV13 and TRBJ2-7; TRBD1 agrees at 9 bases. CDR1 PRHDT and CDR2 FYEKMQ come from the germline V gene (reference sequence). The CDR3 spans 15 residues. J lost 3 bases, V lost 5 bases, and 8 bases had no gene match. The CDR3 sequence: CASSPTMDRGYEQYF. For the CDR3, the DNA is TGTGCCAGCAGCCCTACTATGGACAGGGGCTACGAGCAGTACTTC.

The chain carries TRBV4-1 and TRBJ2-5; 10 nucleotides agree with TRBD2. The CDR3 runs 16 residues. CDR1 is MGHRA and CDR2 is YSYEKL in the germline V gene. The J segment lost 4 bases and the V segment lost 0 bases, leaving 5 bases of the junction unmatched. CDR3 region: CASSQDRAGGRETQYF. The CDR3 region has the DNA TGCGCCAGCAGCCAAGATCGAGCGGGAGGGCGAGAGACCCAGTACTTC.